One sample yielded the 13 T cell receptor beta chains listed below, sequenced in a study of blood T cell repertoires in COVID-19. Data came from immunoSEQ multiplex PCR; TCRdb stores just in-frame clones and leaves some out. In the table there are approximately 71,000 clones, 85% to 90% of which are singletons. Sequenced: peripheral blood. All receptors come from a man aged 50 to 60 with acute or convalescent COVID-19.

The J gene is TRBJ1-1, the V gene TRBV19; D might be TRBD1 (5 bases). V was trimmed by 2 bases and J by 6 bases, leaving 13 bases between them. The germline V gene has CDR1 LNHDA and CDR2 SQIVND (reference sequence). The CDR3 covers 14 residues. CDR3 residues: CASSISVGGAEAFF. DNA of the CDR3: TGTGCCAGTAGTATATCCGTGGGGGGGGCTGAAGCTTTCTTT.

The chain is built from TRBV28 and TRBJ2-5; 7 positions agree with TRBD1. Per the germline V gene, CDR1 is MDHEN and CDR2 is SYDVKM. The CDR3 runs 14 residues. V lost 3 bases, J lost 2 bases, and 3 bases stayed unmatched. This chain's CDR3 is CASSLPGGQETQYF. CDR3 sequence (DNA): TGTGCCAGCAGTTTGCCAGGGGGACAAGAGACCCAGTACTTC.

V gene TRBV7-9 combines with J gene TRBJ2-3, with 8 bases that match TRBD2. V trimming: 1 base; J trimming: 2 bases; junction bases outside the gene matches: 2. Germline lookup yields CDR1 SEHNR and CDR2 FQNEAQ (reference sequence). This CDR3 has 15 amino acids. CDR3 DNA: TGTGCCAGCAGCTTAGTCGGGGGGGACACAGATACGCAGTATTTT. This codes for CASSLVGGDTDTQYF.

In DNA, the CDR3 is TGTGCCAGCAGTTGGACTAGCGACTACGAGCAGTACTTC. It translates to CASSWTSDYEQYF. The chain uses TRBV6-6 and TRBJ2-7; 9 nucleotides agree with TRBD2. The V and J ends lost 4 bases and 3 bases, in that order; junction bases with no gene match: 1. There are 13 residues in the CDR3. From germline, CDR1 is MNHNY and CDR2 SVGAGI (reference sequence).

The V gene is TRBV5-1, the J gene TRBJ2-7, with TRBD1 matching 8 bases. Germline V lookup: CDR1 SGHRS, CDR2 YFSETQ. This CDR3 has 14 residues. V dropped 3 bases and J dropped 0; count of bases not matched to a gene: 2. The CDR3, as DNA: TGCGCCAGCAGCTGGACAGGGATCTCCTACGAGCAGTACTTC. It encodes CASSWTGISYEQYF.

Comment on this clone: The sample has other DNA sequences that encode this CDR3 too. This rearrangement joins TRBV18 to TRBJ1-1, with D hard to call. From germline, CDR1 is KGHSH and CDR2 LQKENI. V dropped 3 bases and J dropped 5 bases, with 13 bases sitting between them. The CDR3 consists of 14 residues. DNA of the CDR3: TGTGCCAGCTCACCGGGAGGATTGGGGACTGAAGCTTTCTTT. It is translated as CASSPGGLGTEAFF.

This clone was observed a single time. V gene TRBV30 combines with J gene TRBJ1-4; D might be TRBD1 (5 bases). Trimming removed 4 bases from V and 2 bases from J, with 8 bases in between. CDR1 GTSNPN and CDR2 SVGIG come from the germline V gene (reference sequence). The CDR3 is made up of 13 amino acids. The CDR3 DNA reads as TGTGCCTGGAATAGGGGTACTAATGAAAAACTGTTTTTT. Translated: CAWNRGTNEKLFF.

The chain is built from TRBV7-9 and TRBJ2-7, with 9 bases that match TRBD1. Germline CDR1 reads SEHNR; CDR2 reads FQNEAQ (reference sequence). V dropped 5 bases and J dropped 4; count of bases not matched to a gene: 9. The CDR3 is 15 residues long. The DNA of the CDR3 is TGTGCCAGCAGCCCCATGGGGACAGGGTATTACGAGCAGTACTTC. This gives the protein CASSPMGTGYYEQYF.

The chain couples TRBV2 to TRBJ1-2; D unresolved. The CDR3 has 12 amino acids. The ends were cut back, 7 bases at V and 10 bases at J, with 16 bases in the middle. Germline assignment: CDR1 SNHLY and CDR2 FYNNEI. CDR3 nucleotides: TGTGCCAGCAATGGGCAAGCCTCCGACTACACCTTC. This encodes CASNGQASDYTF.

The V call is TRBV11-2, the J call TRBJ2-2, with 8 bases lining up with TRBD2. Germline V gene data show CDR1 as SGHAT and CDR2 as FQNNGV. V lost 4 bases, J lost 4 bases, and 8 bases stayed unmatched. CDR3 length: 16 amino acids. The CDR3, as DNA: TGTGCCAGCAGCTCAACAGCGGGGGACGTCACCGGGGAGCTGTTTTTT. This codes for CASSSTAGDVTGELFF.

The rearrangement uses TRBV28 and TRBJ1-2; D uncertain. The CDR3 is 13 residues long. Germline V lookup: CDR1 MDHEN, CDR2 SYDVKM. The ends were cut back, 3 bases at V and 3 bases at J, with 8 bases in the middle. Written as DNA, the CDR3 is TGTGCCAGCAGTTTGGGAGGTGACTATGGCTACACCTTC. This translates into CASSLGGDYGYTF.

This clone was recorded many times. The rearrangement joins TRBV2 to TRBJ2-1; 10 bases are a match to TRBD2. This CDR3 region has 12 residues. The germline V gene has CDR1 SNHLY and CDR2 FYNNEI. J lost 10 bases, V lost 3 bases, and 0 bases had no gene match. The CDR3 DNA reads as TGTGCCAGCAGTGATAGCGGGAGGGAGCAGTTCTTC. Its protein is CASSDSGREQFF.

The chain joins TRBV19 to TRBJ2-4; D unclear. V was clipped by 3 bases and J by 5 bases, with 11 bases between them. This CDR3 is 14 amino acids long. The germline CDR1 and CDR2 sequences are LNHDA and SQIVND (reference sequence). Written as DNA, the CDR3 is TGTGCCAGTAGTATTTTTTGGCAGGAAAACATTCAGTACTTC. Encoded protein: CASSIFWQENIQYF.